This is a list of T cell receptor beta chains from one sample in a study of blood T cell repertoires in COVID-19. The method was immunoSEQ multiplex PCR; TCRdb's version includes in-frame clones alone and lacks a portion of them. Among around 250,000 clones listed, about 90% were seen once. Sequenced input: PBMCs or T cells enriched from blood (not recorded which). These receptors all stem from a man aged 50 to 60 who had been exposed to COVID-19. Both conserved end residues are part of each CDR3. D genes are given only for firm matches. A clone size is listed for some rows: how often the clone was seen (once, few, many), or a class if it is expanded.

d_call: TRBD1; j_call: TRBJ2-5; v_call: TRBV2; clone_size: NA; cdr3_nt: TGTGCCAGCAGGGGACAGGGGACCCAAGAGACCCAGTACTTC; cdr3_aa: CASRGQGTQETQYF
d_call: NA; j_call: TRBJ1-2; v_call: TRBV7-9; clone_size: NA; cdr3_nt: TGTGCCAGCAGCCTAGGGGCCTATGGCTACACCTTC; cdr3_aa: CASSLGAYGYTF
d_call: NA; j_call: TRBJ2-2; v_call: TRBV12-5; clone_size: NA; cdr3_nt: TGTGCTAGTGGTTTGATAACAGGGCCCAACACCGGGGAGCTGTTTTTT; cdr3_aa: CASGLITGPNTGELFF
d_call: NA; j_call: TRBJ2-5; v_call: TRBV2; clone_size: NA; cdr3_nt: TGTGCCAGCAGTAATCGGGTTTTCGAGACCCAGTACTTC; cdr3_aa: CASSNRVFETQYF
d_call: NA; j_call: TRBJ2-3; v_call: TRBV21-1; clone_size: NA; cdr3_nt: TGTGCCAGCAGCAAACATACAGGGTCTACAGATACGCAGTATTTT; cdr3_aa: CASSKHTGSTDTQYF
d_call: TRBD1; j_call: TRBJ2-5; v_call: TRBV7-6; clone_size: NA; cdr3_nt: TGTGCCAGCAGCTTACTTCAGGGGGAAGAGACCCAGTACTTC; cdr3_aa: CASSLLQGEETQYF
d_call: TRBD1; j_call: TRBJ2-2; v_call: TRBV28; clone_size: NA; cdr3_nt: TGTGCCAGCCTAGCCCCTGGACAGGCTGTCACCGGGGAGCTGTTTTTT; cdr3_aa: CASLAPGQAVTGELFF
d_call: NA; j_call: TRBJ1-1; v_call: TRBV7-9; clone_size: NA; cdr3_nt: TGTGCCAGCAGGTTACCCCGGAGGGGCAGCACTGAAGCTTTCTTT; cdr3_aa: CASRLPRRGSTEAFF
d_call: NA; j_call: TRBJ1-5; v_call: TRBV10-3; clone_size: NA; cdr3_nt: TGTGCCATCAGTGACAGTATCCCCAATCAGCCCCAGCATTTT; cdr3_aa: CAISDSIPNQPQHF
d_call: TRBD2; j_call: TRBJ2-2; v_call: TRBV28; clone_size: NA; cdr3_nt: TGTGCCAGCAGTCTGCGACTAGCGGGTATTACCGGGGAGCTGTTTTTT; cdr3_aa: CASSLRLAGITGELFF
d_call: NA; j_call: TRBJ1-1; v_call: TRBV7-2; clone_size: NA; cdr3_nt: TGTGCCAGCAGCTTAGGCGTTTTCACTGAAGCTTTCTTT; cdr3_aa: CASSLGVFTEAFF
d_call: TRBD1; j_call: TRBJ1-5; v_call: TRBV24-1; clone_size: NA; cdr3_nt: TGTGCCACCAGTCAGGGACAGGGGGATCAGCCCCAGCATTTT; cdr3_aa: CATSQGQGDQPQHF
d_call: TRBD1; j_call: TRBJ1-5; v_call: TRBV7-3; clone_size: NA; cdr3_nt: TGTGCCAGCAGCTTAAGTCAGGGACAGGGCAAGAATCAGCCCCAGCATTTT; cdr3_aa: CASSLSQGQGKNQPQHF
d_call: NA; j_call: TRBJ1-4; v_call: TRBV19; clone_size: NA; cdr3_nt: TGTGCCAGTAGTATTCGGGGTTTTGGTGAAAAACTGTTTTTT; cdr3_aa: CASSIRGFGEKLFF
d_call: TRBD1; j_call: TRBJ1-2; v_call: TRBV28; clone_size: NA; cdr3_nt: TGTGCCAGCCGAACCCCCGGGACAGGGAACTATGGCTACACCTTC; cdr3_aa: CASRTPGTGNYGYTF
d_call: TRBD1; j_call: TRBJ2-2; v_call: TRBV19; clone_size: NA; cdr3_nt: TGTGCCAGTAGTCCCTGGGTAGGGGGCGCCGGGGAGCTGTTTTTT; cdr3_aa: CASSPWVGGAGELFF
d_call: NA; j_call: TRBJ2-1; v_call: TRBV6-6; clone_size: NA; cdr3_nt: TGTGCCAGCAGTTACTCTGGCGGAATCTCCTACAATGAGCAGTTCTTC; cdr3_aa: CASSYSGGISYNEQFF
d_call: NA; j_call: TRBJ2-1; v_call: TRBV4-1; clone_size: NA; cdr3_nt: TGCGCCAGTACAGGAGTGTCCTACAATGAGCAGTTCTTC; cdr3_aa: CASTGVSYNEQFF
d_call: TRBD2; j_call: TRBJ2-1; v_call: TRBV9; clone_size: NA; cdr3_nt: TGTGCCAGCAGCGTAGTCATTAGCGGGGGGAATGAGCAGTTCTTC; cdr3_aa: CASSVVISGGNEQFF
d_call: NA; j_call: TRBJ2-2; v_call: TRBV9; clone_size: once; cdr3_nt: TGTGCCAGCAGCGTAGTATCCAGGGCCTCCTCCGGGGAGCTGTTTTTT; cdr3_aa: CASSVVSRASSGELFF
d_call: NA; j_call: TRBJ1-1; v_call: TRBV28; clone_size: once; cdr3_nt: TGTGCCAGCAGTCCCGGGGTAGGGAAGAACATGAACACTGAAGCTTTCTTT; cdr3_aa: CASSPGVGKNMNTEAFF
d_call: TRBD1; j_call: TRBJ2-5; v_call: TRBV18; clone_size: NA; cdr3_nt: TGTGCCAGCTCACCGGGACAGGGAAAGGTGACCCAGTACTTC; cdr3_aa: CASSPGQGKVTQYF
d_call: TRBD1; j_call: TRBJ2-1; v_call: TRBV5-6; clone_size: NA; cdr3_nt: TGTGCCAGCAGCGGTAACAGGGGAAACTGGAACAATGAGCAGTTCTTC; cdr3_aa: CASSGNRGNWNNEQFF
d_call: TRBD1; j_call: TRBJ1-1; v_call: TRBV7-3; clone_size: few; cdr3_nt: TGTGCCAGCAGCCTCAACCCCTCAGGGGGCGGTCTGAAAGCTTTCTTT; cdr3_aa: CASSLNPSGGGLKAFF
d_call: TRBD2; j_call: TRBJ2-2; v_call: TRBV15; clone_size: NA; cdr3_nt: TGTGCCACCAGCAGGGGGACTACGCTCACCGGGGAGCTGTTTTTT; cdr3_aa: CATSRGTTLTGELFF
d_call: NA; j_call: TRBJ1-2; v_call: TRBV2; clone_size: few; cdr3_nt: TGTGCCAGCAGTGGCAGTACAGCCAACCTCTTCTATGGCTACACCTTC; cdr3_aa: CASSGSTANLFYGYTF
d_call: NA; j_call: TRBJ1-2; v_call: TRBV19; clone_size: NA; cdr3_nt: TGTGCCAGTAGTATGGCGGTTCCCTATGGCTACACCTTC; cdr3_aa: CASSMAVPYGYTF
d_call: TRBD2; j_call: TRBJ2-1; v_call: TRBV9; clone_size: NA; cdr3_nt: TGTGCCAGCAGCCCGGGACTAGCAGCGTACAATGAGCAGTTCTTC; cdr3_aa: CASSPGLAAYNEQFF
d_call: NA; j_call: TRBJ1-4; v_call: TRBV9; clone_size: NA; cdr3_nt: TGTGCCAGCAGCGTCGGGGGTCCTAATGAAAAACTGTTTTTT; cdr3_aa: CASSVGGPNEKLFF
d_call: TRBD1; j_call: TRBJ1-2; v_call: TRBV5-1; clone_size: NA; cdr3_nt: TGCGCCAGCAGCCGGGACAGGGGAAACTATGGCTACACCTTC; cdr3_aa: CASSRDRGNYGYTF
d_call: NA; j_call: TRBJ1-2; v_call: TRBV6-6; clone_size: NA; cdr3_nt: TGTGCCAGCAGCCCCCAGGACTATGGCTACACCTTC; cdr3_aa: CASSPQDYGYTF
d_call: TRBD2; j_call: TRBJ2-6; v_call: TRBV25-1; clone_size: once; cdr3_nt: TGTGCCAGCAGCAGACTAGCGGGAGCTTTTGCTGGGGCCAACGTCCTGACTTTC; cdr3_aa: CASSRLAGAFAGANVLTF
d_call: NA; j_call: TRBJ1-2; v_call: TRBV28; clone_size: NA; cdr3_nt: TGTGCCAGCAGTTTGAGACAGTTCTATGGCTACACCTTC; cdr3_aa: CASSLRQFYGYTF
d_call: TRBD1; j_call: TRBJ1-4; v_call: TRBV4-1; clone_size: NA; cdr3_nt: TGCGCCAGCAGCCAAGACGGGACAGGTGGGGAAAAACTGTTTTTT; cdr3_aa: CASSQDGTGGEKLFF
d_call: TRBD1; j_call: TRBJ2-5; v_call: TRBV5-1; clone_size: NA; cdr3_nt: TGCGCCAGCAGCTTGTCGGGACAGGGTGCCCAAGAGACCCAGTACTTC; cdr3_aa: CASSLSGQGAQETQYF
d_call: TRBD1; j_call: TRBJ2-7; v_call: TRBV18; clone_size: NA; cdr3_nt: TGTGCCAGCTCACCCGAGATGGGACAGGGTCATTACTACTTC; cdr3_aa: CASSPEMGQGHYYF
d_call: TRBD1; j_call: TRBJ2-7; v_call: TRBV18; clone_size: once; cdr3_nt: TGTGCCAGCTCAGGGGCTGGGACAGGGGGCTACGAGCAGTACTTC; cdr3_aa: CASSGAGTGGYEQYF
d_call: TRBD1; j_call: TRBJ2-5; v_call: TRBV28; clone_size: NA; cdr3_nt: TGTGCCAGCAGTTCCCCGGGACAGGGATTTGAGACCCAGTACTTC; cdr3_aa: CASSSPGQGFETQYF
d_call: NA; j_call: TRBJ1-5; v_call: TRBV11-2; clone_size: NA; cdr3_nt: TGTGCCAGCAGCTTGGACAGATATCAGCCCCAGCATTTT; cdr3_aa: CASSLDRYQPQHF
d_call: NA; j_call: TRBJ1-6; v_call: TRBV14; clone_size: NA; cdr3_nt: TGTGCCAGCAGCCCCATCCGGGGAGTAGTCTCACCCCTCCACTTT; cdr3_aa: CASSPIRGVVSPLHF
d_call: TRBD2; j_call: TRBJ2-5; v_call: TRBV27; clone_size: once; cdr3_nt: TGTGCCAGCAGTAGGACTAGCTGGGATGAGACCCAGTACTTC; cdr3_aa: CASSRTSWDETQYF
d_call: TRBD1; j_call: TRBJ1-5; v_call: TRBV11-2; clone_size: NA; cdr3_nt: TGTGCCAGCAGCCCCCACAGGGGAGAGGCGGGCAATCAGCCCCAGCATTTT; cdr3_aa: CASSPHRGEAGNQPQHF
d_call: NA; j_call: TRBJ2-5; v_call: TRBV29-1; clone_size: NA; cdr3_nt: TGCAGCGTTGGTCGAGACATATTCCAAGAGACCCAGTACTTC; cdr3_aa: CSVGRDIFQETQYF
d_call: TRBD1; j_call: TRBJ1-2; v_call: TRBV19; clone_size: many; cdr3_nt: TGTGCCAGTAGTATAGATCGACAGGGGAGGATTGATGGCTACACCTTC; cdr3_aa: CASSIDRQGRIDGYTF